Presented here are 7 T cell receptor beta chains from one specimen sequenced in a study of response to subunit inactivated influenza vaccine. From the RT-PCR reads, TCRdb called clonotypes with MiXCR, one entry per CDR3 protein. The data contain 550,000 to 600,000 distinct CDR3 sequences, 12% of them singletons. The sequenced sample was PBMCs from blood, obtained on the day of vaccination. All receptors derive from a man aged 50 or older who received an inactivated influenza vaccine.

This chain connects TRBV7-9 to TRBJ1-1; no reliable D call. This CDR3 has 15 residues. V was cut by 6 bases and J by 0 bases, with 14 bases left in between. Germline V gene data show CDR1 as SEHNR and CDR2 as FQNEAQ (reference sequence). The CDR3 here is CASSWKLALNTEAFF. In DNA form, the CDR3 reads TGTGCCAGCAGTTGGAAGCTAGCGTTGAACACTGAAGCTTTCTTT.

Concerning this clonotype itself: This could be a read error, since a much larger clone is one nucleotide away. Since the CDR3 does not end with the conserved phenylalanine or tryptophan, this likely comes from a read error. This rearrangement joins TRBV5-1 to TRBJ2-2, with D perhaps TRBD1 (6 bases). The CDR3 consists of 15 residues. The germline V and J ends were trimmed by 4 bases and 7 bases, with 17 bases remaining between them. The germline V gene encodes CDR1 SGHRS and CDR2 YFSETQ. The CDR3 sequence: CASSTGHGTIGELFS. CDR3 nucleotides: TGCGCCAGCAGCACGGGACATGGTACCATCGGGGAGCTGTTTTCT.

The CDR3 region is CASSLVDTIYF. For the CDR3, the DNA is TGTGCCAGCAGCTTGGTTGACACCATATATTTT. The chain uses TRBV5-5 and TRBJ1-3; no definite D call. V shed 0 bases and J shed 8 bases, with 3 bases lying between them. Per the germline V gene, CDR1 is SGHKS and CDR2 is YYEKEE (reference sequence). This CDR3 comprises 11 residues.

This chain joins TRBV5-5 and TRBJ1-1, with TRBD1 as a possible D gene (5 bases). The CDR3 is 13 amino acids. Germline V gene lookup returns CDR1 SGHKS and CDR2 YYEKEE (reference sequence). V was trimmed by 4 bases and J by 2 bases, leaving 9 bases between them. The CDR3 DNA reads TGTGCCAGCAGCGGGGGAGAAAACACTGAAGCTTTCTTT. Its translation is CASSGGENTEAFF.

In its sample, this clonotype was seen a few times. The chain carries TRBV5-6 and TRBJ2-2; 8 bases are shared with TRBD2. The germline V gene encodes CDR1 SGHDT and CDR2 YYEEEE. This CDR3 region has 17 residues. J was trimmed by 2 bases and V by 3 bases; bases with no gene match: 9. In DNA form, the CDR3 reads TGTGCCAGCAGCTCGTGGCTAGCGGGCCTTAACACCGGGGAGCTGTTTTTT. Its translation: CASSSWLAGLNTGELFF.

This clonotype showed up many times. In nucleotides, the CDR3 is TGCAGCGTCGGACTGGCGGGCGAGCAGTACTTC. Its translation: CSVGLAGEQYF. The V gene is TRBV29-1, the J gene TRBJ2-7; a weak D match, TRBD2 (5 bases). The germline CDR1 and CDR2 sequences are SQVTM and ANQGSEA. V was shortened by 6 bases and J by 6 bases, with 12 bases between the two germline ends. This CDR3 spans 11 amino acids.

The sample holds many counts of this clonotype. The V gene is TRBV18, the J gene TRBJ2-1; 8 nucleotides line up with TRBD1. J gave up 0 bases and V 4 bases, and 17 bases lay outside the gene matches. Germline CDR1 KGHSH, CDR2 LQKENI. The CDR3 is made up of 20 amino acids. Written as DNA, the CDR3 is TGTGCCAGCTCACTTTACACCGGGACAGGCGCTTCGAGCTCCTACAATGAGCAGTTCTTC. Amino acids: CASSLYTGTGASSSYNEQFF.